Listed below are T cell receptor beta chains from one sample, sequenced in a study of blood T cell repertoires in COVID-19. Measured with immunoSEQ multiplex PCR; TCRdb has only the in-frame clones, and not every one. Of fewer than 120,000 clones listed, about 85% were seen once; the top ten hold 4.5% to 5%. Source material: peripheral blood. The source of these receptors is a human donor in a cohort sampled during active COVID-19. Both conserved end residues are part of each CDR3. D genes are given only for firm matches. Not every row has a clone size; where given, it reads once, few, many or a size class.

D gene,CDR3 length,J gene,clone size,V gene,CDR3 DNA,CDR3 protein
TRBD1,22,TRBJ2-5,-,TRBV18,TGTGCCAGCTCACCAGACCGAAGCGGGACAGGGATAGTGAGGGAACACCAAGAGACCCAGTACTTC,CASSPDRSGTGIVREHQETQYF
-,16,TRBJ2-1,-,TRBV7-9,TGTGCCAGCAGCGGACCCGGTACGGGGGAATACAATGAGCAGTTCTTC,CASSGPGTGEYNEQFF
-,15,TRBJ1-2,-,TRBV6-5,TGTGCCAGCGAGGTGTTCTTGGAAGTTGGCTATGGCTACACCTTC,CASEVFLEVGYGYTF
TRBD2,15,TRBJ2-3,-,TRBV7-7,TGTGCTAGCAGCTTAACGGGAGGGCGAGGAGATACGCAGTATTTT,CASSLTGGRGDTQYF
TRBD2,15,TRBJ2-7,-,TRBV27,TGTGCCAGCAGTTTAGCGAGCGGGGGATCCTACGAGCAGTACTTC,CASSLASGGSYEQYF
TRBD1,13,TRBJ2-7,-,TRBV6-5,TGTGCCAGCAGTAACAGGGGGCACTACGAGCAGTACTTC,CASSNRGHYEQYF
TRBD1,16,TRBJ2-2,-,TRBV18,TGTGCCAGCTCACCACGAACAGGGGCGAACACCGGGGAGCTGTTTTTT,CASSPRTGANTGELFF
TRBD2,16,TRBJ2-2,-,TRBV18,TGTGCCAGCTCCACGACTAGCGGGGGAAAAACCGGGGAGCTGTTTTTT,CASSTTSGGKTGELFF
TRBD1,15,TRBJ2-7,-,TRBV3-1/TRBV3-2,TGTGCCAGCAGCCTTCTACAGGGGATTAGCCACGAGCAGTACTTC,CASSLLQGISHEQYF
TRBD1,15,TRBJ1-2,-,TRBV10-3,TGTGCCATCAGCGATGGACAGGGGGCAAGGTATGGCTACACCTTC,CAISDGQGARYGYTF
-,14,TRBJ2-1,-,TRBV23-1,TGCGCCAGCAGTCAATCGGCAGGGCGGCATGAGCAGTTCTTC,CASSQSAGRHEQFF
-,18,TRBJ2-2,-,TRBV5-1,TGCGCCAGCAGCTTGGTAGGAGGGGGCTCGATTAGCACCGGGGAGCTGTTTTTT,CASSLVGGGSISTGELFF
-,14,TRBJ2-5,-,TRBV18,TGTGCCAGCTCACCACCTGAGGGTAAAGAGACCCAGTACTTC,CASSPPEGKETQYF
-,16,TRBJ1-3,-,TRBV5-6,TGTGCCAGCAGTGATTTTAAATTGAGCTCTGGAAACACCATATATTTT,CASSDFKLSSGNTIYF
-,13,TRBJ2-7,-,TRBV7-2,TGTGCCAGCAGCCTAGGGACTTACTACGAGCAGTACTTC,CASSLGTYYEQYF
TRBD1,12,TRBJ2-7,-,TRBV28,TGTGCCAGCAGTTCGGACAGGGTCGAGCAGTACTTC,CASSSDRVEQYF
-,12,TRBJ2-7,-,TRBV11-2,TGTGCCAGCAGCTCTAGGGGTGGGGAGCAGTACTTC,CASSSRGGEQYF
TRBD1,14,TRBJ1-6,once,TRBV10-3,TGTGCCATCAGTGAAAGGGACAGTAATTCACCCCTCCACTTT,CAISERDSNSPLHF
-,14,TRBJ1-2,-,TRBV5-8,TGTGCCAGCAGCTTGGGCAGGGTAATCGATGGCTACACCTTC,CASSLGRVIDGYTF
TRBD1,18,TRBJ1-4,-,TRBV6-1,TGTGCCAGCATTCAAGCTCCGGGACAGGGGTTTGAAAATGAAAAACTGTTTTTT,CASIQAPGQGFENEKLFF
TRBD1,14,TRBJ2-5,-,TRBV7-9,TGTGCCAGCAGCCTACCCCAGGGGGCTGAGACCCAGTACTTC,CASSLPQGAETQYF
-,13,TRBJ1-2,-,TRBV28,TGTGCCGTTAAACCCGACAGTAACTATGGCTACACCTTC,CAVKPDSNYGYTF
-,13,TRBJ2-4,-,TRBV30,TGTGCCTGGAACCTAGTAGCCAAAAACATTCAGTACTTC,CAWNLVAKNIQYF
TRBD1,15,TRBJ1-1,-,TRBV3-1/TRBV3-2,TGTGCCAGCAGCCAGGGGACAGAGGCGAACACTGAAGCTTTCTTT,CASSQGTEANTEAFF
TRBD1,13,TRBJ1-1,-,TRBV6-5,TGTGCCAGCAGACCCGACAGGGGCACTGAAGCTTTCTTT,CASRPDRGTEAFF
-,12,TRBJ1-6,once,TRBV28,TGTGCCACACGCCTGAGGGATTCACCCCTCCACTTT,CATRLRDSPLHF
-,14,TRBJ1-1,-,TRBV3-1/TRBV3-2,TGTGCCAGCAGCCCCTGGACAGAGAACACTGAAGCTTTCTTT,CASSPWTENTEAFF
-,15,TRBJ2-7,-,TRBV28,TGTGCCAGCAGTTCGCCCCGAGGGGGGGGCTACGAGCAGTACTTC,CASSSPRGGGYEQYF
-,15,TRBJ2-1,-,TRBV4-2,TGTGCCAGCAGCCAAGATCAGGTCAGGGGCAATGAGCAGTTCTTC,CASSQDQVRGNEQFF
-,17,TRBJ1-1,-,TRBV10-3,TGTGCCATCAGTCGTCCGGGACAAGTCCTCGGGGACACTGAAGCTTTCTTT,CAISRPGQVLGDTEAFF
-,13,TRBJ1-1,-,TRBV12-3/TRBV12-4,TGTGCCAGCAGCCTTCAGTCTGGGACTTTAGCTTTCTTT,CASSLQSGTLAFF
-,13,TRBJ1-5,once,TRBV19,TGTGCCAGTAGTATAGATGTAAATCAGCCCCAGCATTTT,CASSIDVNQPQHF
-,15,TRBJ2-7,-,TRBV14,TGTGCCAGCAGCCAAGATTGGGGGCCTCTCTACGAGCAGTACTTC,CASSQDWGPLYEQYF
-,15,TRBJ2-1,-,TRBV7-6,TGTGCCAGCAGCTTAGAGGCGGGCCCCTACAATGAGCAGTTCTTC,CASSLEAGPYNEQFF
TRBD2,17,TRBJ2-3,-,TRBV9,TGTGCCAGCAGCGTAGGGACTAGCGGGGGGGATGCCGATACGCAGTATTTT,CASSVGTSGGDADTQYF
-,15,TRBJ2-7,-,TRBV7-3,TGTGCCAGCAGTTTGGGGCGGTCCGCCACCTACGAGCAGTACTTC,CASSLGRSATYEQYF
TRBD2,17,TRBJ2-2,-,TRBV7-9,TGTGCCAGCAGCTCACCTCCCCTAGCGGGGAACACCGGGGAGCTGTTTTTT,CASSSPPLAGNTGELFF
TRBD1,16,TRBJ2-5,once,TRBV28,TGTGCCAGCAGGCTATATCCGGGACAGGGGCAGGAGACCCAGTACTTC,CASRLYPGQGQETQYF
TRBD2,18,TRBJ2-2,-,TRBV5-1,TGCGCCAGCAGCTTGGGCGGGACTAGCAGCAGGAGCTCCGGGGAGCTGTTTTTT,CASSLGGTSSRSSGELFF
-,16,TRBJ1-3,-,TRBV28,TGTGCCAGCAGTTCGGGGGGAAGGTTAAGAGGAAACACCATATATTTT,CASSSGGRLRGNTIYF
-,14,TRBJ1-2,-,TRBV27,TGTGCCAGCAGCTTGCGGGGAGCTACCTATGGCTACACCTTC,CASSLRGATYGYTF
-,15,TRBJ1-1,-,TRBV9,TGTGCCAGCAGCGTAATCGACAGTCTGAACACTGAAGCTTTCTTT,CASSVIDSLNTEAFF